This TCR beta chain was retrieved from a study of cytomegalovirus exposure and HLA in healthy donors. In nominal health when sampled, donors likely had unrecorded immune exposures nonetheless. CDR1 is MNHNS, CDR2 SASEGT, per germline. CDR3 size: 13 residues. Trimming stripped 5 bases from V and 4 bases from J, with 12 bases between. Primers: 60 Vbeta forward and 13 Jbeta reverse. Only in-frame clones appear in the TCRdb table, and some are missing; sequencing was by immunoSEQ multiplex PCR. The table has 150,000 or so clones, roughly four fifths seen once. This clone was observed a handful of times. The V gene is TRBV6-1, the J gene TRBJ2-7; D perhaps matches TRBD1 (6 bases). This clonotype originated in a man aged 45-60 years in good health and CMV-seropositive. The source material was PBMCs. The CDR3 coding sequence is TGTGCCAGCAGTTCTGACAGGAGGTACGAGCAGTACTTC. It specifies CASSSDRRYEQYF.